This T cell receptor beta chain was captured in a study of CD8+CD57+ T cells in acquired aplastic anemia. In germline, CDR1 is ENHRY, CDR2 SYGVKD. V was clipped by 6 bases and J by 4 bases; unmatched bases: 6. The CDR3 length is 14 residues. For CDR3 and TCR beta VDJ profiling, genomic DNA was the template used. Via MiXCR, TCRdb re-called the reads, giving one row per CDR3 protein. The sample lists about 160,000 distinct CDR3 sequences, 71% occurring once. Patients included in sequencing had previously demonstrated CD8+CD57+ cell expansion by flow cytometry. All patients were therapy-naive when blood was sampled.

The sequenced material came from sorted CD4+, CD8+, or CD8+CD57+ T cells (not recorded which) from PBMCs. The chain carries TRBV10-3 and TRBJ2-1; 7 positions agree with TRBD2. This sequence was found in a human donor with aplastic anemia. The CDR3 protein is CAIRAGLQYNEQFF. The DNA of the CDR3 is TGTGCCATCAGGGCGGGACTACAATACAATGAGCAGTTCTTC.